The 32 T cell receptor beta chains in this list originate from one sample, sequenced in a study of blood T cell repertoires in COVID-19. Sequenced by immunoSEQ multiplex PCR; TCRdb stores in-frame clones only, minus some. The table shows about 100,000 clones, with approximately 82% occurring only once. The sequenced material came from peripheral blood. These receptor sequences come from a woman in her seventies with acute or convalescent COVID-19.

This clone was picked up a small number of times. CDR3 in amino acids: CASSPPTSGVTDTQYF. As DNA, the CDR3 is TGTGCCAGCAGCCCGCCAACTAGCGGGGTTACAGATACGCAGTATTTT. V is TRBV3-1 (or the pseudogene TRBV3-2) and J is TRBJ2-3, with 10 bases identical to TRBD2. The CDR3 totals 16 residues. Germline lookup yields CDR1 LGHDT and CDR2 YNNKEL (reference sequence). V was clipped by 4 bases and J by 3 bases; unmatched bases: 7.

This clone came up a few times. CDR3 bases: TGTGCCAGTAGTAACCCGGGAGCGCGAAATGAGCAGTTCTTC. Translation gives CASSNPGARNEQFF. The chain carries TRBV19 and TRBJ2-1; a weak D match, TRBD2 (6 bases). The V end was cut by 4 bases, the J end by 7 bases, with 14 bases between. Germline CDR1 and CDR2: LNHDA and SQIVND (reference sequence). CDR3 size: 14 residues.

The genes are TRBV19 and TRBJ2-3; TRBD1 aligns across 7 bases. The CDR3 has 15 residues. V gave up 7 bases and J gave up 3 bases; unmatched junction bases: 10. Germline assignment: CDR1 LNHDA and CDR2 SQIVND (reference sequence). CDR3 amino acids: CASTPSDRATDTQYF. CDR3 coding DNA: TGTGCCAGTACCCCTTCCGACAGGGCAACAGATACGCAGTATTTT.

The chain recombines TRBV9 with TRBJ1-2, with 9 bases identical to TRBD1. This CDR3 is 15 amino acids long. Germline V gene lookup returns CDR1 SGDLS and CDR2 YYNGEE. The V segment lost 0 bases and the J segment 7 bases; nucleotides outside the gene matches: 7. As DNA, the CDR3 is TGTGCCAGCAGCGTAGGGACAGGGGAAAATCTTGGCTACACCTTC. It is translated as CASSVGTGENLGYTF.

The V and J genes are TRBV29-1 and TRBJ1-5; 7 bases line up with TRBD1. The ends lost 4 bases at V and 6 bases at J; junction bases unmatched: 3. CDR3 length equals 12 residues. Per germline, CDR1 SQVTM and CDR2 ANQGSEA. CDR3 in amino acids: CSVGGGSQPQHF. In nucleotides, the CDR3 is TGCAGCGTTGGAGGGGGCAGTCAGCCCCAGCATTTT.

The CDR3 spells CASSPRDRRRNEQYF. Written as DNA, the CDR3 is TGCGCCAGCAGCCCTCGGGACAGGCGTCGAAACGAGCAGTACTTC. The rearrangement uses TRBV10-2 and TRBJ2-7; TRBD1 matches 8 bases. Per germline, CDR1 WSHSY and CDR2 SAAADI. The CDR3 extends over 15 amino acids. V trimming: 6 bases; J trimming: 5 bases; junction bases outside the gene matches: 12.

The gene calls are TRBV5-1 and TRBJ2-2, with D possibly being TRBD2 (6 bases). CDR1 SGHRS and CDR2 YFSETQ come from the germline V gene. V shed 3 bases and J shed 0 bases, with 9 bases lying between them. This CDR3 is built from 15 residues. This chain's CDR3 is CASSWRGPNTGELFF. DNA of the CDR3: TGCGCCAGCAGCTGGAGGGGACCGAACACCGGGGAGCTGTTTTTT. The full variable domain, rest sourced from reference TRBV5-1 and TRBJ2-2, is KAGVTQTPRYLIKTRGQQVTLSCSPISGHRSVSWYQQTPGQGLQFLFEYFSETQRNKGNFPGRFSGRQFSNSRSEMNVSTLELGDSALYLCASSWRGPNTGELFFGEGSRLTVL.

This chain uses TRBV6-1 with TRBJ2-3; unclear D gene. The V gene's germline CDR1 is MNHNS and CDR2 SASEGT. Trimming pared 4 bases from V and 2 bases from J, leaving 19 bases between. The CDR3 is 17 residues long. The CDR3 DNA follows: TGTGCCAGCAGTGGAACGTATCAGATTAGCTCCACAGATACGCAGTATTTT. Protein: CASSGTYQISSTDTQYF.

The chain is built from TRBV28 and TRBJ1-1; D gene uncertain. The CDR3 sequence is 13 residues long. Looked up from germline, CDR1 is MDHEN and CDR2 is SYDVKM. Trimming shortened V by 1 base and J by 12 bases, and 15 bases separated the two germline ends. CDR3 in amino acids: CASSLSSEGGTFF. In DNA, the CDR3 is TGTGCCAGCAGTTTATCGTCAGAGGGTGGGACTTTCTTT.

This chain joins TRBV3-1 (or the pseudogene TRBV3-2) and TRBJ1-3, with 7 positions matching TRBD1. The germline CDR1 and CDR2 sequences are LGHDT and YNNKEL (reference sequence). The CDR3 sequence is 16 residues long. Unmatched junction bases numbered 7, after V lost 4 bases and J lost 1 base. This CDR3 reads CASSPPGTVSGNTIYF. In DNA form, the CDR3 reads TGTGCCAGCAGCCCCCCCGGGACAGTTTCTGGAAACACCATATATTTT.

The chain carries TRBV5-6 and TRBJ1-2, with D maybe TRBD1 (5 bases). The CDR3 is 12 residues long. CDR1 and CDR2 (germline): SGHDT, YYEEEE. V lost 0 bases and J 8 bases, leaving 8 bases between the germline ends. The CDR3 region is CASSLGGAGYTF. For the CDR3, the DNA is TGTGCCAGCAGCTTGGGGGGCGCGGGCTACACCTTC.

The rearrangement joins TRBV19 to TRBJ1-5; 7 nucleotides match TRBD1. Trimming at V came to 5 bases and at J to 2 bases, leaving 9 bases not matched to a gene. This CDR3 is 16 amino acids long. The germline V gene encodes CDR1 LNHDA and CDR2 SQIVND (reference sequence). CDR3 sequence: CASSSTGTRGNQPQHF. DNA of the CDR3: TGTGCCAGTAGTTCGACAGGGACGAGGGGCAATCAGCCCCAGCATTTT.

This clone showed up just once. The chain recombines TRBV28 with TRBJ2-2; 7 positions agree with TRBD1. The germline V gene has CDR1 MDHEN and CDR2 SYDVKM. V shed 4 bases, J shed 6 bases, and the junction held 5 bases outside the gene matches. The CDR3 totals 14 residues. CDR3 bases: TGTGCCAGCAGTTCTCCTCAGGGGGCCGGGGAGCTGTTTTTT. The encoded protein is CASSSPQGAGELFF.

The chain uses TRBV20-1 and TRBJ2-7; tentative D call: TRBD2 (6 bases). Between the trimmed V and J ends, which lost 3 bases and 3 bases, there was a span of 18 bases. The CDR3 runs to 15 residues. Germline V gene sequence: CDR1 DFQATT, CDR2 SNEGSKA (reference sequence). The DNA of the CDR3 is TGCAGTGCTAGTGGGGGGACTGCTACAAACTACGAGCAGTACTTC. Encoded protein: CSASGGTATNYEQYF.

The genes are TRBV6-1 and TRBJ1-5, with a tentative D call TRBD1 (5 bases). This CDR3 spans 15 amino acids. Germline V CDR1 and CDR2: MNHNS, SASEGT. Trimming pared 2 bases from V and 6 bases from J, leaving 14 bases between. The CDR3: CASSERGRASQPQHF. The CDR3, as DNA: TGTGCCAGCAGTGAACGAGGCAGGGCCAGTCAGCCCCAGCATTTT.

The rearrangement links TRBV27 to TRBJ2-7; D is ambiguous. Trimming stripped 5 bases from V and 2 bases from J, with 13 bases between. CDR1 is MNHEY and CDR2 is SMNVEV in the germline V gene (reference sequence). The length of the CDR3 is 14 residues. The DNA of the CDR3 is TGTGCCAGCAGTCCCGAACCCACTACCTACGAGCAGTACTTC. Translating it yields CASSPEPTTYEQYF.

The chain joins TRBV15 to TRBJ2-1, with TRBD1 matching over 7 bases. Germline lookup yields CDR1 LNHNV and CDR2 YYDKDF (reference sequence). CDR3 length: 18 residues. Trimming took 2 bases from V and 3 from J; bases not matched to a gene: 13. The CDR3 DNA reads TGTGCCACCAGCAGAAATTCAGGATGGACAGGCCGCTACAATGAGCAGTTCTTC. Its protein is CATSRNSGWTGRYNEQFF.

The CDR3, as DNA: TGCGCCAGCAGCTTGGAACCCCGCGGGTCAGATACGCAGTATTTT. Amino acid sequence: CASSLEPRGSDTQYF. The V call is TRBV5-1, the J call TRBJ2-3; TRBD2 is a possible D gene (5 bases). Germline CDR1 and CDR2: SGHRS and YFSETQ. The CDR3 consists of 15 residues. V lost 0 bases and J 4 bases, leaving 12 bases between the germline ends.

This chain joins TRBV12-3 or TRBV12-4 and TRBJ1-2; 7 nucleotides agree with TRBD1. The CDR3 loop spans 11 amino acids. V lost 5 bases, J lost 8 bases, and 2 bases stayed unmatched. The DNA of the CDR3 is TGTGCCAGCAGTCCAGGGGGGGGCTACACCTTC. It translates to CASSPGGGYTF.

The chain recombines TRBV28 with TRBJ2-5; 8 bases map to TRBD2. Germline V lookup: CDR1 MDHEN, CDR2 SYDVKM. V was pared by 5 bases and J by 2 bases, with 7 bases of the junction left unmatched. CDR3 length equals 15 residues. This CDR3 is CASSPRGGGQETQYF. For the CDR3, the DNA is TGTGCCAGCAGTCCACGGGGGGGCGGTCAAGAGACCCAGTACTTC.

This chain links TRBV7-8 with TRBJ1-6, with D unresolved. Trimming shortened V by 1 base and J by 7 bases, and 5 bases separated the two germline ends. Looked up from germline, CDR1 is SGHVS and CDR2 is FQNEAQ. The CDR3 loop spans 13 amino acids. The CDR3 loop is CASSLEPNSPLHF. The CDR3 DNA follows: TGTGCCAGCAGCTTAGAGCCGAATTCACCCCTCCACTTT.

The rearrangement uses TRBV3-1 (or the pseudogene TRBV3-2) and TRBJ1-2; D may be TRBD1 (6 bases). CDR3 length equals 16 residues. Trimming stripped 4 bases from V and 4 bases from J, with 19 bases between. Germline CDR1 LGHDT, CDR2 YNNKEL (reference sequence). The CDR3 sequence is CASSPRVDGGAYGYTF. CDR3 bases: TGTGCCAGCAGCCCTCGGGTAGACGGGGGGGCCTATGGCTACACCTTC.

This chain connects TRBV5-1 to TRBJ1-4; possible D gene TRBD1, 5 bases. This CDR3 comprises 16 residues. V dropped 4 bases and J dropped 0 bases, with 13 bases sitting between them. Germline CDR1 SGHRS, CDR2 YFSETQ. The CDR3 DNA sequence: TGCGCCAGCAGCAACTCAGGGAATCCAACTAATGAAAAACTGTTTTTT. This sequence encodes CASSNSGNPTNEKLFF.

The chain joins TRBV9 to TRBJ2-2; 8 bases map to TRBD1. J lost 2 bases, V lost 4 bases, and 7 bases had no gene match. This CDR3 contains 16 residues. The V gene's germline CDR1 is SGDLS and CDR2 YYNGEE. DNA for the CDR3: TGTGCCAGCAGCCCTCGGACAGGGCCCAACACCGGGGAGCTGTTTTTT. This translates into CASSPRTGPNTGELFF. Looking up the rest from reference TRBV9 and TRBJ2-2 gives the full variable domain: DSGVTQTPKHLITATGQRVTLRCSPRSGDLSVYWYQQSLDQGLQFLIQYYNGEERAKGNILERFSAQQFPDLHSELNLSSLELGDSALYFCASSPRTGPNTGELFFGEGSRLTVL.

V and J are TRBV11-3 and TRBJ2-7, with D possibly matching TRBD1 (6 bases). The germline V and J ends were trimmed by 0 bases and 5 bases, with 17 bases remaining between them. Germline CDR1 SGHNT, CDR2 YENEEA. The CDR3 is 16 residues long. CDR3 region: CASSLETTAGVHEQYV. CDR3 nucleotides: TGTGCCAGCAGCTTAGAGACAACCGCAGGGGTCCACGAGCAGTACGTC.

The chain uses TRBV19 and TRBJ2-7; TRBD1 aligns across 10 bases. J was trimmed by 1 base and V by 5 bases; bases with no gene match: 5. The germline gives CDR1 LNHDA, CDR2 SQIVND (reference sequence). This CDR3 has 15 residues. The CDR3 bases are TGTGCCAGTAGTGCCCGGGACAGGGGTTCCTACGAGCAGTACGTC. It codes for CASSARDRGSYEQYV.

The V and J genes are TRBV19 and TRBJ1-6; D ambiguous. Germline CDR1 is LNHDA and CDR2 is SQIVND (reference sequence). CDR3 length: 16 amino acids. V was clipped by 4 bases and J by 4 bases, with 14 bases between them. The CDR3 region is CASSTPGGNYNSPLHF. The CDR3 nucleotides are TGTGCCAGTAGTACCCCCGGAGGCAATTATAATTCACCCCTCCACTTT.

V is TRBV28 and J is TRBJ1-3; 9 nucleotides line up with TRBD1. Trimming at V came to 6 bases and at J to 7 bases, leaving 4 bases not matched to a gene. The CDR3 length is 13 residues. The germline CDR1 and CDR2 sequences are MDHEN and SYDVKM. The CDR3 loop is CASSRDRVNTIYF. The CDR3 DNA is TGTGCCAGCAGCCGGGACAGGGTTAACACCATATATTTT.

The CDR3: CASSLGDRVREQFF. CDR3 coding DNA: TGTGCCAGCAGCTTAGGGGACAGGGTAAGGGAGCAGTTCTTC. The rearrangement links TRBV7-2 to TRBJ2-1; 9 nucleotides line up with TRBD1. Germline assignment: CDR1 SGHTA and CDR2 FQGNSA. With V trimmed by 1 base and J by 10 bases, 5 bases remained unmatched. The CDR3 contains 14 residues.

V usage is TRBV5-6 and J usage is TRBJ1-2, with D possibly TRBD1 on 5 matching bases. V was shortened by 0 bases and J by 6 bases, with 15 bases between the two germline ends. The CDR3 runs 15 residues. CDR1 SGHDT and CDR2 YYEEEE come from the germline V gene. CDR3 loop: CASSLEGPYGDGYTF. The CDR3 DNA is TGTGCCAGCAGCTTGGAGGGGCCATATGGCGATGGCTACACCTTC.

The V gene is TRBV24-1, the J gene TRBJ1-2; D possibly corresponds to TRBD1 (6 bases). The CDR3 totals 13 residues. V was clipped by 4 bases and J by 10 bases, with 15 bases between them. Germline CDR1 reads KGHDR; CDR2 reads SFDVKD. The CDR3 reads CATSDLWDNSYTF. CDR3 DNA: TGTGCCACCAGTGACTTATGGGACAACTCCTACACCTTC.

The rearrangement uses TRBV9 and TRBJ1-6; D ambiguous. Trimming pared 0 bases from V and 7 bases from J, leaving 11 bases between. From germline, CDR1 is SGDLS and CDR2 YYNGEE. The CDR3 sequence is 15 residues long. CDR3 bases: TGTGCCAGCAGCGTAGAGAGGGCCGGGAATTCACCCCTCCACTTT. As protein: CASSVERAGNSPLHF.